This T cell receptor (beta chain) was found in a study of cytomegalovirus exposure and HLA in healthy donors. Germline lookup yields CDR1 SGHRS and CDR2 YFSETQ. With V trimmed by 4 bases and J by 0 bases, 3 bases remained unmatched. The length of the CDR3 is 16 residues. PCR employed 60 Vbeta and 13 Jbeta primers. TCRdb's copy holds only in-frame clones and misses some; the assay was immunoSEQ multiplex PCR. The repertoire consists of more than 150,000 clones, with nearly 80% occurring once and the leading ten covering approximately 6%. The sample was PBMCs. The V call is TRBV5-1, the J call TRBJ2-1; 11 bases agree with TRBD2. The source of this sequence is a woman in her twenties or thirties in good health and CMV-seropositive. The CDR3 here is CASSPTSGSSYNEQFF. Here the CDR3 DNA reads TGCGCCAGCAGCCCCACTAGCGGGAGCTCCTACAATGAGCAGTTCTTC.